Described below is a single T cell receptor (beta chain) sequence and its context. Its antigen is not identified. In the PCR, 60 Vbeta and 13 Jbeta primers were used. The method was immunoSEQ multiplex PCR; TCRdb's version includes in-frame clones alone and lacks a portion of them. The profile covers around 300,000 clones, with 65% to 85% appearing a single time and approximately 2.3% taken by the ten largest. The data originate from a study of cytomegalovirus exposure and HLA in healthy donors. Study summary: As released early, the data held 75 million to 90 million unique TCRs from HLA-typed donors.

The V end lost 4 bases, the J end lost 0 bases, and 20 bases lay between the germline ends. The germline gives CDR1 SNHLY, CDR2 FYNNEI. This CDR3 comprises 18 residues. Overall study results and limits: It was confirmed in vitro that a few of the CMV-associated chains were specific for CMV antigens. Some V segments (TRBV6-2 and TRBV6-3 among them) were excluded as indistinguishable.

The chain recombines TRBV2 with TRBJ2-3; D may be TRBD2 (5 bases). The sequence was collected from a female donor in good health and CMV-seronegative. Sequenced sample: PBMCs. The CDR3 here is CASSVGLKRMTSTDTQYF. The CDR3 bases are TGTGCCAGCAGTGTGGGTTTAAAGCGGATGACTAGCACAGATACGCAGTATTTT.